This T cell receptor (beta chain) was identified in a study of blood T cell repertoires in COVID-19. As for the study in general: PBMCs, B-cell-depleted T cells, or T cells provided the cDNA or gDNA that made up the material.

Here immunoSEQ multiplex PCR was the method, and the copy in TCRdb shows in-frame clones only, minus some. In the table there are 95,000 to 150,000 clones, under 85% of which are singletons. Germline V gene lookup returns CDR1 GTSNPN and CDR2 SVGIG (reference sequence). Trimming pared 7 bases from V and 3 bases from J, leaving 15 bases between. The CDR3 extends over 14 amino acids. The rearrangement uses TRBV30 and TRBJ1-4; tentative D call: TRBD1 (6 bases). This clonotype originated in a man in his 60s with acute or convalescent COVID-19. Sequenced input: peripheral blood. The CDR3 DNA reads TGTGCCTCCCTACCACAGGGTTCTAATGAAAAACTGTTTTTT. Residues: CASLPQGSNEKLFF.